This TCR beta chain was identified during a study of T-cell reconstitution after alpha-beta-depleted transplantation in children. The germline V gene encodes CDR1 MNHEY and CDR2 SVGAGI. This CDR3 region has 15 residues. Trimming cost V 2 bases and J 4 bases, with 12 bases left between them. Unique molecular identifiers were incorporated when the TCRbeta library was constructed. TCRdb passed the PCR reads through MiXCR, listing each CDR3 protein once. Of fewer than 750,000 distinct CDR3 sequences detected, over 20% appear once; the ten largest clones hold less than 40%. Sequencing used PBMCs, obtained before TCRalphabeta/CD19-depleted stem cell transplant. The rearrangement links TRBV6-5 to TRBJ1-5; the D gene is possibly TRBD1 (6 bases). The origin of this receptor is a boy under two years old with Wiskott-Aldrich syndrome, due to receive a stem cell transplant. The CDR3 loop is CASSYGRGWNQPQHF. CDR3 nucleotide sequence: TGTGCCAGCAGTTACGGGAGGGGGTGGAATCAGCCCCAGCATTTT.